The T cell receptor beta chain described here comes from a study of blood T cell repertoires in COVID-19. Assay used: immunoSEQ multiplex PCR; TCRdb lists only in-frame clones, some missing. Of approximately 290,000 clones in the sample, about 80% were seen once. The germline V gene encodes CDR1 SGHRS and CDR2 YFSETQ. V was trimmed by 0 bases and J by 2 bases, leaving 11 bases between them. CDR3 length equals 15 residues. The clonotype originates from a person aged 70 to 80 with COVID-19, enrolled during active disease. The sequenced sample consisted of peripheral blood. The rearrangement uses TRBV5-1 and TRBJ1-2; D unresolved. CDR3 amino acids: CASSLDGLVNYGYTF. The CDR3 nucleotides read TGCGCCAGCAGCTTGGATGGGCTGGTAAACTATGGCTACACCTTC.